These T cell receptor beta chains were read from a single sample in a study of T cell repertoires in cytomegalovirus infection. What these receptors recognize is not known. TCRdb re-called the reads with MiXCR, one entry per CDR3 protein. The table lists about 830,000 distinct CDR3 sequences, 30% to 35% of them singletons. Sample: cultured CD8+ T cells from PBMCs, taken from culture after CMV antigen stimulation. The receptors derive from a human donor in good health (CMV status not recorded). Some clones in this sample may be carry-over from other donors' samples. CDR3s include the opening cysteine and the closing phenylalanine or tryptophan. Fields, in order: D gene, J gene, V gene, clone size, CDR3 protein, CDR3 DNA. A D gene is named only where the DNA matches it firmly. A clone size is listed for some rows: how often the clone was seen (once, few, many), or a class if it is expanded.

>-|TRBJ2-2|TRBV19|-
CASSPGINTGELFF
TGTGCCAGTAGTCCGGGAATTAACACCGGGGAGCTGTTTTTT
>-|TRBJ1-5|TRBV4-1|-
CASSQDRDINQPQHF
TGCGCCAGCAGCCAAGACCGGGACATTAATCAGCCCCAGCATTTT
>-|TRBJ2-7|TRBV7-6|many
CASSPGGTGGYEQYF
TGTGCCAGCAGCCCAGGGGGGACCGGAGGCTACGAGCAGTACTTC
>TRBD1|TRBJ2-7|TRBV20-1|-
CSAYSGGEQYF
TGCAGTGCTTACTCAGGGGGCGAGCAGTACTTC
>TRBD2|TRBJ2-1|TRBV7-9|once
CASKASGGLDEQFF
TGTGCCAGCAAAGCTAGCGGGGGGTTGGATGAGCAGTTCTTC
>-|TRBJ1-2|TRBV6-2/TRBV6-3|few
CASSPLGFGPYGYTF
TGTGCCAGCAGCCCCCTCGGATTCGGACCTTATGGCTACACCTTC
>-|TRBJ2-3|TRBV12-5|few
CASGLVSGRTEQYF
TGTGCTAGTGGTTTGGTCTCCGGAAGGACCGAGCAGTATTTT
>-|TRBJ1-2|TRBV10-3|-
CAISVLLTVSNYGYTF
TGTGCCATCAGTGTATTACTGACAGTCTCCAACTATGGCTACACCTTC
>-|TRBJ1-2|TRBV20-1|-
CSAPQLFNYGYTF
TGCAGTGCTCCTCAGTTATTTAACTATGGCTACACCTTC
>TRBD2|TRBJ2-4|TRBV28|few
CASSFRGEVAKNIQYF
TGTGCCAGCAGTTTCCGGGGGGAGGTAGCCAAAAACATTCAGTACTTC
>-|TRBJ2-1|TRBV14|-
CASSRQNIASGWVYNEQFF
TGTGCCAGCAGCCGACAAAACATAGCCAGCGGGTGGGTCTACAATGAGCAGTTCTTC
>TRBD1|TRBJ2-2|TRBV2|-
CASSVAQGVGAGELFF
TGTGCCAGCAGTGTGGCCCAGGGGGTAGGGGCCGGGGAGCTGTTTTTT
>TRBD2|TRBJ2-1|TRBV3-1|-
CASSPWIAGYNEQFF
TGTGCCAGCAGCCCCTGGATAGCGGGGTATAATGAGCAGTTCTTC
>-|TRBJ2-3|TRBV6-6|-
CASSYVWGDTDTQYF
TGTGCCAGCAGTTACGTTTGGGGAGACACAGATACGCAGTATTTT
>-|TRBJ1-1|TRBV7-9|-
CASSSSLTELNTEAFF
TGTGCCAGCAGCTCCTCCCTTACCGAGTTGAACACTGAAGCTTTCTTT
>TRBD2|TRBJ2-2|TRBV27|once
CASSFAGGHAGELFF
TGTGCCAGCAGTTTCGCGGGGGGGCACGCCGGGGAGCTGTTTTTT
>-|TRBJ2-3|TRBV5-6|-
CASGEGDTDTQYF
TGTGCCAGCGGCGAGGGGGACACAGATACGCAGTATTTT